This T cell receptor beta chain was obtained from a study of blood T cell repertoires in COVID-19. Study-level information: Samples representing acute and convalescent COVID-19 were sourced from the United States, Italy and Spain. The analysed material was cDNA or gDNA that came from T cells, B-cell-depleted T cells, or PBMCs.

Seattle researchers signed up patients amid active infection and tracked them longitudinally. As handled by the study authors: For nucleated cells, counts were estimated from reference gene primer amplification. Using immunoSEQ multiplex PCR, the repertoire was profiled, and TCRdb retains in-frame clones only, with some absent. V and J calls and clone size are as listed in that table; D and trimming were resolved from the DNA. The sample records around 28,000 clones, approximately 85% being singletons. The CDR3 is 14 amino acids. Trimming cost V 3 bases and J 2 bases, with 10 bases left between them. Germline CDR1 WSHSY, CDR2 SAAADI.

The receptor comes from a woman of 80 years or more with COVID-19, enrolled during active disease. This chain uses TRBV10-2 with TRBJ1-1; no firm D call. The sample was peripheral blood. CDR3 sequence (DNA): TGCGCCAGCAGTGATCGGACGGGAAACACTGAAGCTTTCTTT. Its protein is CASSDRTGNTEAFF.